This T cell receptor beta chain was identified during a study of blood T cell repertoires in COVID-19. Overall study: The cDNA or gDNA used as material had been derived from T cells, B-cell-depleted T cells, or PBMCs.

As handled by the study authors: Estimation of nucleated cell counts was performed using reference gene primer amplification. Profiling relied on immunoSEQ multiplex PCR, and the TCRdb table lists in-frame clones only, not all of them. The DNA was the basis for D and trimming; V, J and clone size are from that table. The table has about 240,000 clones, roughly 82% seen once. After removal of 4 bases from V and 9 bases from J, the junction contained 6 bases not matched to a gene. CDR1 and CDR2 (germline): MNHEY, SVGEGT. The CDR3 consists of 13 residues. The clonotype comes from a man aged 80 or over with acute or convalescent COVID-19. Specimen: peripheral blood. The chain combines TRBV6-2 or TRBV6-3 with TRBJ2-1; 7 bases agree with TRBD1. The CDR3 coding sequence is TGTGCCAGCAGTTCTTCAGGGGGAAGTGAGCAGTTCTTC. It yields the protein CASSSSGGSEQFF.